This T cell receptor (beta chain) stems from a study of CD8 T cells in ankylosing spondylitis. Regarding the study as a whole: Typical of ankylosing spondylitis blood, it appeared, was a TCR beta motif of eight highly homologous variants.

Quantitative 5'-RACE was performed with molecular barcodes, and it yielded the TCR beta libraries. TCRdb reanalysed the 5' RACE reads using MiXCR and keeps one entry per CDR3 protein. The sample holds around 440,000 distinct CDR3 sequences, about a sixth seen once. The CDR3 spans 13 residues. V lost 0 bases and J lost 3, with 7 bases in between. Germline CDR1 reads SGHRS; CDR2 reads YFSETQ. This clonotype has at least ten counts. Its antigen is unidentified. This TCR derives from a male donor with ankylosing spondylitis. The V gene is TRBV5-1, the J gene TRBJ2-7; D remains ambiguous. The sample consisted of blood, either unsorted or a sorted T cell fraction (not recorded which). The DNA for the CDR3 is TGCGCCAGCAGCTTGGCTAGTCACTACGAGCAGTACTTC. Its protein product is CASSLASHYEQYF.